The text below deals with one T cell receptor beta chain. Assay: immunoSEQ multiplex PCR; the TCRdb copy retains only in-frame clones and omits some. The data hold more than 70,000 clones, with approximately 91% observed a single time. This sample was included in a study of control samples from healthy donors and cancer patients. Trimming shortened V by 5 bases and J by 8 bases, and 18 bases separated the two germline ends. The germline V gene encodes CDR1 SGHAT and CDR2 FQDESV (reference sequence). The CDR3 consists of 14 residues. The chain uses TRBV11-1 and TRBJ1-2, with a tentative D call TRBD1 (5 bases). This receptor was obtained from a woman aged 25-40 years in good health. Sequenced: blood. The CDR3 nucleotides are TGTGCCAGCAGCCGGGACCGGGCAGTGGTAGGCTACACCTTC. Translation gives CASSRDRAVVGYTF.